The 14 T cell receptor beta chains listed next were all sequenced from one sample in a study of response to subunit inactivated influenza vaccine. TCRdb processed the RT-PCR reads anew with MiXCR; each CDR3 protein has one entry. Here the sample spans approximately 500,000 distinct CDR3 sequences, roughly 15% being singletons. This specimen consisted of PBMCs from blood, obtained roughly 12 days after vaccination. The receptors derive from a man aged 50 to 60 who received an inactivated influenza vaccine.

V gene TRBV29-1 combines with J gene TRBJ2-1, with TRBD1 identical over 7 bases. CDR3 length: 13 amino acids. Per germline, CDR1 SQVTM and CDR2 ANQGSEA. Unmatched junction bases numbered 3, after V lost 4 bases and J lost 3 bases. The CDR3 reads CSVGTGLYNEQFF. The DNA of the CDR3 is TGCAGCGTTGGGACAGGACTCTACAATGAGCAGTTCTTC.

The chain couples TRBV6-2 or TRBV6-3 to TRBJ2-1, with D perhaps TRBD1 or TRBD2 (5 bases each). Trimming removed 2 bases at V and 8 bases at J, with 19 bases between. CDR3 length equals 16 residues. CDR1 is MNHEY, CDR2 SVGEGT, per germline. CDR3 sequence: CASSYGGPTLGHEQFF. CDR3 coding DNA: TGTGCCAGCAGTTACGGGGGACCAACCCTAGGGCATGAGCAGTTCTTC.

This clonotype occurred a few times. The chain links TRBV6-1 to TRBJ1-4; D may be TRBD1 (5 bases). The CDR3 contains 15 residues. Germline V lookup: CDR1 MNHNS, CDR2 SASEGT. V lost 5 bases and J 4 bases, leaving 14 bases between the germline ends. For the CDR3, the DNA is TGTGCCAGCAGTCCCGAGGGGCTCGTTAATGAAAAACTGTTTTTT. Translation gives CASSPEGLVNEKLFF.

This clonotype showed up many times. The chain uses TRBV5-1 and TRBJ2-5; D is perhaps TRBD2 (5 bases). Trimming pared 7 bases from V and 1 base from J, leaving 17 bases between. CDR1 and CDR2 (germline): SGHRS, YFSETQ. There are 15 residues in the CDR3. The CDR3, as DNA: TGCGCCAGCTCCGGGATTTTGTATGGCCAAGAGACCCAGTACTTC. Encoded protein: CASSGILYGQETQYF.

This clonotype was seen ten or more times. The CDR3 DNA follows: TGCGCCAGCAGCTTTGATAAAGAGCAGTACTTC. Its translation: CASSFDKEQYF. J is TRBJ2-7 and V is TRBV5-1; D ambiguous. Germline assignment: CDR1 SGHRS and CDR2 YFSETQ. V was cut by 2 bases and J by 7 bases, with 7 bases left in between. There are 11 residues in the CDR3.

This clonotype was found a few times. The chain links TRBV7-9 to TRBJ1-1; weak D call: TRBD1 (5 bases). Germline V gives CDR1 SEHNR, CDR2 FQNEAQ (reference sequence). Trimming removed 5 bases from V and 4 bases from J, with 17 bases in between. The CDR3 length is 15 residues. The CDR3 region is CASSGLGGGGTEAFF. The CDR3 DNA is TGTGCCAGCAGCGGACTGGGTGGGGGGGGCACTGAAGCTTTCTTT.

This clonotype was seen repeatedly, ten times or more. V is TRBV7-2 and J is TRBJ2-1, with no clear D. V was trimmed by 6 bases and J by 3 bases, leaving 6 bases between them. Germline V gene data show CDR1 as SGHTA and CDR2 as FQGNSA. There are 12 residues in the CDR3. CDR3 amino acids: CASSPLYNEQFF. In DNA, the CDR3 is TGTGCCAGCAGTCCTCTCTACAATGAGCAGTTCTTC.

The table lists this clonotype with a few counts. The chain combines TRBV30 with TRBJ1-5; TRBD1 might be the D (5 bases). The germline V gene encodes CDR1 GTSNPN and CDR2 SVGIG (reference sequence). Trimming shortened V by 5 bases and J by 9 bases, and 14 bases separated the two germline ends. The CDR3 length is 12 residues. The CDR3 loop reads CAWGTPGRPQHF. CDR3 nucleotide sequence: TGTGCCTGGGGGACCCCAGGACGGCCCCAGCATTTT.

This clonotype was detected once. CDR3 nucleotides: TGTGCCAGCTCACCTTATGACAGGGATTACGAGCAGTACTTC. Translating gives CASSPYDRDYEQYF. The chain joins TRBV18 to TRBJ2-7; 7 nucleotides align to TRBD1. CDR3 length: 14 residues. The trim removed 3 bases at V and 4 bases at J, leaving 6 bases unmatched. Germline V gene sequence: CDR1 KGHSH, CDR2 LQKENI.

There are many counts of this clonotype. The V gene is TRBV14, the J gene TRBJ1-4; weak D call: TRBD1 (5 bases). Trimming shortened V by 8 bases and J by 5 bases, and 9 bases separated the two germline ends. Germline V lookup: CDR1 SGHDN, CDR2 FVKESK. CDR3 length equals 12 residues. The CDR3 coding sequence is TGTGCCAGCCGCGGGACGAATGAAAAACTGTTTTTT. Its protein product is CASRGTNEKLFF.

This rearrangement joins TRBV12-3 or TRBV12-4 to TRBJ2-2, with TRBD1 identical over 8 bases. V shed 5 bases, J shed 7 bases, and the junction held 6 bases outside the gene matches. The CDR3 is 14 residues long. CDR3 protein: CASSLDRVNGELFF. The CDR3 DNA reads TGTGCCAGCAGTCTGGACAGGGTAAACGGGGAGCTGTTTTTT.

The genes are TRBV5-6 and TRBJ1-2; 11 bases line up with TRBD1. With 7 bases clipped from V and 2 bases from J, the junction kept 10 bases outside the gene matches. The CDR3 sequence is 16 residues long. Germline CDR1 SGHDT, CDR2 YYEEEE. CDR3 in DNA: TGTGCCAGCGGCCACCGGGGGACAGGGGGAAACTATGGCTACACCTTC. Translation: CASGHRGTGGNYGYTF.

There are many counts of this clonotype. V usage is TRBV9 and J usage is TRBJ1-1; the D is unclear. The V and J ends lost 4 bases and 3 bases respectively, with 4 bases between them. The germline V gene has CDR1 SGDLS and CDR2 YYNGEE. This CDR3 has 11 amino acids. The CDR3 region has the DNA TGTGCCAGCAGCTCAGACACTGAAGCTTTCTTT. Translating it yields CASSSDTEAFF.

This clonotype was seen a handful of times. The chain's CDR3 is CSAREKNPKGLGGEQFF. The DNA of the CDR3 is TGCAGTGCTAGAGAGAAGAATCCCAAGGGGCTGGGGGGTGAGCAGTTCTTC. This chain connects TRBV20-1 to TRBJ2-1; possibly TRBD2 for D (6 bases). Trimming removed 0 bases at V and 9 bases at J, with 24 bases between. The CDR3 is 17 residues long. The germline V gene encodes CDR1 DFQATT and CDR2 SNEGSKA (reference sequence).